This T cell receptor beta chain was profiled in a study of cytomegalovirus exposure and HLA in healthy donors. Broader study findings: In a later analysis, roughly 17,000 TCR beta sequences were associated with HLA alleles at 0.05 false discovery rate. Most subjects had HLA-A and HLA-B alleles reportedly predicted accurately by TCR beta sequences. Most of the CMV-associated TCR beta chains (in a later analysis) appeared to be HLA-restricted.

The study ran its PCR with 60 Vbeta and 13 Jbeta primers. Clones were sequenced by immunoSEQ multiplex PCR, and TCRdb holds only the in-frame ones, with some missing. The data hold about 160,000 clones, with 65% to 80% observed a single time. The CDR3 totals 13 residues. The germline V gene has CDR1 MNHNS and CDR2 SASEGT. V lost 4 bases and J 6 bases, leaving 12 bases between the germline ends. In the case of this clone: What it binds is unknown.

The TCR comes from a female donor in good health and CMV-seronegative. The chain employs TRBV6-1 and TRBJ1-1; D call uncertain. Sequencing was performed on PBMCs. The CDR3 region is CASSAQAWAEAFF. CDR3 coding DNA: TGTGCCAGCAGTGCTCAGGCGTGGGCTGAAGCTTTCTTT.